The rows below give T cell receptor beta chains drawn from one sample of a study of shared clonotypes between healthy human individuals. The data were produced by immunoSEQ multiplex PCR, yet TCRdb's version contains in-frame clones alone and is incomplete. The repertoire holds millions of clones, with approximately 95% as singletons. Sequences were obtained from naive CD4+ T cells from PBMCs. These receptors were collected from a man aged 18 to 29 in good health. Some clones in this sample may be carry-over from other donors' samples. The CDR3 runs from the conserved cysteine through the conserved F or W. The order of the fields is J gene, V gene, CDR3 protein.

>TRBJ2-7|TRBV6-6
CASSYSGNSYEQYF
>TRBJ2-7|TRBV6-5
CASSLQGYPYEQYF
>TRBJ2-1|TRBV29-1
CSGTLAEEQFF
>TRBJ2-3|TRBV15
CATSSTRYTDTQYF
>TRBJ1-5|TRBV30
CAWSRDNNQPQHF
>TRBJ1-5|TRBV5-1
CASSPSTGSGQPQHF
>TRBJ1-4|TRBV7-9
CASSFQGGTNEKLFF
>TRBJ1-1|TRBV19
CASSISGGDSMAFF
>TRBJ2-7|TRBV7-6
CASSLGGLYEQYF
>TRBJ2-6|TRBV5-1
CASSLVGRAGANVLTF
>TRBJ1-1|TRBV10-3
CAISESGTVRKAFF
>TRBJ2-5|TRBV7-2
CASSLGTHQETQYF
>TRBJ2-5|TRBV5-1
CASREQGPAETQYF
>TRBJ2-1|TRBV19
CASRPPPRDAPYNEQFF
>TRBJ2-7|TRBV18
CASSPDRSSYEQYF
>TRBJ2-3|TRBV5-1
CASSLAFRNTDTQYF
>TRBJ1-2|TRBV5-1
CASSSGGWGYTF
>TRBJ2-2|TRBV5-6
CASSYGGTSYLPGELFF
>TRBJ2-5|TRBV7-2
CASSLGLVGQETQYF